The text below deals with one TCR beta chain. The data stem from a study of blood T cell repertoires in COVID-19. Across the whole study: Samples representing acute and convalescent COVID-19 were sourced from the United States, Italy and Spain.

Germline V gene data show CDR1 as SQVTM and CDR2 as ANQGSEA. V was clipped by 7 bases and J by 4 bases; unmatched bases: 4. The CDR3 has 13 amino acids. Participants were aged roughly 18 to 90 years, lived in around 22 US areas, and enrolled virtually. Original processing notes: From reference gene primer amplification, estimates of nucleated cell counts were derived. TCRdb's copy holds only in-frame clones and misses some; the assay was immunoSEQ multiplex PCR. That table gives V, J and clone size, and the DNA gave D and trimming. This sample has 150,000 to 250,000 clones, with about 90% found just once.

The clonotype comes from a young woman who had recovered from COVID-19. Input material: PBMCs or T cells enriched from blood (not recorded which). This sequence joins TRBV29-1 and TRBJ1-1, with TRBD1 matching over 12 bases. The CDR3 DNA sequence: TGCAGCGCCGGGACAGGGGGCATCACTGAAGCTTTCTTT. Protein sequence: CSAGTGGITEAFF.